This TCR beta chain was captured by sequencing in a study of blood T cell repertoires in COVID-19. Study in general: Spain, Italy and the United States supplied samples that represented acute and convalescent COVID-19.

Participant age was about 18 to 100 years, and participants resided in roughly 25 US areas. Participant-reported clinical history was the basis for cohort assignment. The recovered donors of Cohort 3 showed two negative PCRs, clearance, or symptom resolution. Between the trimmed V and J ends, which lost 4 bases and 3 bases, there was a span of 9 bases. The CDR3 consists of 13 residues. Per germline, CDR1 SQVTM and CDR2 ANQGSEA. The protocol was immunoSEQ multiplex PCR, while the TCRdb copy is restricted to in-frame clones and leaves out a portion. The sample shows approximately 300,000 clones, 70% to 90% of them seen only once. There are a few counts of this clone.

The receptor was isolated from a woman between 25 and 40 years old who had recovered from COVID-19. The source material was PBMCs or T cells enriched from blood (not recorded which). The chain uses TRBV29-1 and TRBJ2-2; possibly TRBD1 for D (5 bases). CDR3 protein: CSVGQGDTGELFF. In DNA form, the CDR3 reads TGCAGCGTTGGGCAGGGCGACACCGGGGAGCTGTTTTTT.